This T cell receptor beta chain derives from a study of T-cell memory formation after mild COVID-19. TCRdb used MiXCR to reprocess the 5' RACE reads, holding one entry per CDR3 protein. The sample has 270,000 or so distinct CDR3 sequences, 15% to 20% seen once; the top ten hold around 20%. The V gene's germline CDR1 is SGHTA and CDR2 FQGNSA. The CDR3 has 15 residues. Remarks on this clonotype: The junction differs from germline at one of its ends, possibly a read error.

This chain connects TRBV7-2 to TRBJ2-7; 11 bases map to TRBD2. The clonotype originates from a man between 18 and 35 years old who had mild COVID-19 (a few samples of this study predate the infection). Cell type and time point are not known. The sample was PBMCs or a T cell subset sorted from them (not recorded which). CDR3 nucleotides: TGTGCCAGCAGCCTAGCGGGGGGCCTCTCCTACGAGCAGTACTTC. Translated: CASSLAGGLSYEQYF.